Each of the 18 T cell receptor beta chains below was sequenced from the same sample in a study of blood T cell repertoires in COVID-19. Method: immunoSEQ multiplex PCR; TCRdb's copy keeps in-frame clones and lacks some. Here the sample spans approximately 210,000 clones, 70% to 85% being singletons. The sample consisted of PBMCs or T cells enriched from blood (not recorded which). Receptors originate from a woman aged 55 to 70 who had recovered from COVID-19.

CDR3 DNA: TGTGCCAGCCCCGGGCAGGGGCTCAGTTGTCAGCCCCAGCATTTT. This translates into CASPGQGLSCQPQHF. The genes are TRBV25-1 and TRBJ1-5; D is possibly TRBD1 (6 bases). Germline CDR1 and CDR2: MGHDK and SYGVNS. The germline V and J ends were trimmed by 8 bases and 6 bases, with 20 bases remaining between them. The CDR3 loop spans 15 amino acids. Variable domain in full (rest from reference TRBV25-1 and TRBJ1-5): EADIYQTPRYLVIGTGKKITLECSQTMGHDKMYWYQQDPGMELHLIHYSYGVNSTEKGDLSSESTVSRIRTEHFPLTLESARPSHTSQYLCASPGQGLSCQPQHFGDGTRLSIL.

The sample holds one count of this clone. The chain recombines TRBV29-1 with TRBJ2-1; a possible D gene is TRBD2 (6 bases). Trimming took 2 bases from V and 7 from J, leaving 18 bases between them. This CDR3 has 15 amino acids. Germline values: CDR1 SQVTM, CDR2 ANQGSEA. The CDR3 sequence is CSVEHQRVARNEQFF. The CDR3 coding sequence is TGCAGCGTTGAACACCAGCGGGTGGCGAGGAATGAGCAGTTCTTC.

This clone was counted only a few times. The V call is TRBV5-4, the J call TRBJ2-7; D might be TRBD2 (6 bases). CDR1 SGHNT and CDR2 YYREEE come from the germline V gene (reference sequence). V lost 4 bases, J lost 4 bases, and 18 bases lay in between. The CDR3 runs 15 residues. The CDR3 reads CASSAGDGGWYEQYF. In DNA form, the CDR3 reads TGTGCCAGCAGCGCCGGGGACGGGGGTTGGTACGAGCAGTACTTC. The complete variable domain, with remaining parts taken from reference TRBV5-4 and TRBJ2-7, reads ETGVTQSPTHLIKTRGQQVTLRCSSQSGHNTVSWYQQALGQGPQFIFQYYREEENGRGNFPPRFSGLQFPNYSSELNVNALELDDSALYLCASSAGDGGWYEQYFGPGTRLTVT.

In DNA form, the CDR3 reads TGTGCCAGCAGCTTAGGGGGAGGAGAGACCCAGTACTTC. Translated, it gives CASSLGGGETQYF. V gene TRBV7-6 combines with J gene TRBJ2-5, with a tentative D call TRBD2 (6 bases). V shed 1 base and J shed 4 bases, with 7 bases lying between them. The CDR3 extends over 13 amino acids. Germline V gene sequence: CDR1 SGHVS, CDR2 FNYEAQ. Supplemented by reference TRBV7-6 and TRBJ2-5, the full variable domain reads GAGVSQSPRYKVTKRGQDVALRCDPISGHVSLYWYRQALGQGPEFLTYFNYEAQQDKSGLPNDRFSAERPEGSISTLTIQRTEQRDSAMYRCASSLGGGETQYFGPGTRLLVL.

The chain links TRBV9 to TRBJ1-2, with D perhaps matching TRBD1 (5 bases). The germline CDR1 and CDR2 sequences are SGDLS and YYNGEE. The CDR3 is 13 residues long. The V end was cut by 4 bases, the J end by 7 bases, with 14 bases between. The CDR3 DNA is TGTGCCAGCAGCCCCCGCGGGGGAGGTGGCTACACCTTC. The encoded protein is CASSPRGGGGYTF.

The chain has TRBV11-2 and TRBJ1-4, with D possibly TRBD1 on 5 matching bases. Germline loops: CDR1 SGHAT, CDR2 FQNNGV. This CDR3 spans 17 amino acids. Trimming took off 0 bases at V and 6 bases at J, with 17 bases between the two ends. The CDR3 coding sequence is TGTGCCAGCAGCTTAGATCTAATCGGGCAGGGCTATGAAAAACTGTTTTTT. This sequence encodes CASSLDLIGQGYEKLFF.

The gene calls are TRBV11-2 and TRBJ1-1, with D tentatively TRBD1 (5 bases). The CDR3 covers 13 residues. Trimming removed 5 bases at V and 6 bases at J, with 13 bases between. The germline gives CDR1 SGHAT, CDR2 FQNNGV. CDR3 DNA sequence: TGTGCCAGCAGCCCCTTGGCGGGGCCTGAAGCTTTCTTT. Its translation: CASSPLAGPEAFF.

Only a few counts were recorded for this clone. The same CDR3 arises from other DNA sequences in this sample as well. This chain's CDR3 is CASSIDRGSNQPQHF. DNA for the CDR3: TGTGCCAGTAGTATAGATCGAGGTAGCAATCAGCCCCAGCATTTT. This chain joins TRBV19 and TRBJ1-5; D call uncertain. Trimming pared 0 bases from V and 0 bases from J, leaving 6 bases between. CDR1 is LNHDA and CDR2 is SQIVND in the germline V gene (reference sequence). This CDR3 has 15 residues.

The chain has TRBV7-2 and TRBJ1-1, with TRBD1 matching over 7 bases. Germline CDR1 and CDR2: SGHTA and FQGNSA. J lost 11 bases, V lost 5 bases, and 8 bases had no gene match. The CDR3 has 12 residues. The CDR3 here is CASSLDRDPAFF. The CDR3 nucleotides read TGTGCCAGCAGCCTAGACAGGGATCCGGCTTTCTTT.

The chain couples TRBV7-8 to TRBJ2-7; D might be TRBD2 (5 bases). Trimming took off 4 bases at V and 2 bases at J, with 15 bases between the two ends. The CDR3 extends over 15 amino acids. Per germline, CDR1 SGHVS and CDR2 FQNEAQ. CDR3 in amino acids: CASSSSGLPAYEQYF. The CDR3 region has the DNA TGTGCCAGCAGCTCCTCCGGACTCCCCGCCTACGAGCAGTACTTC.

The chain recombines TRBV5-1 with TRBJ1-6; 7 nucleotides align to TRBD1. The CDR3 extends over 20 amino acids. Trimming at V came to 1 base and at J to 5 bases, leaving 18 bases not matched to a gene. Looked up from germline, CDR1 is SGHRS and CDR2 is YFSETQ. This CDR3 is CASSLSPSIDRAKDNSPLHF. CDR3 bases: TGCGCCAGCAGCTTGAGCCCATCAATTGACAGGGCTAAAGATAATTCACCCCTCCACTTT.

This chain uses TRBV12-3 or TRBV12-4 with TRBJ1-2, with TRBD1 as a possible D gene (6 bases). The V end lost 3 bases, the J end lost 12 bases, and 14 bases lay between the germline ends. The CDR3 is 12 residues long. CDR3 sequence: CASSLVLGHNTF. The CDR3 region has the DNA TGTGCCAGCAGTTTGGTTTTGGGACACAACACCTTC.

The genes are TRBV29-1 and TRBJ1-2; 9 bases agree with TRBD1. The CDR3 sequence is 13 residues long. From germline, CDR1 is SQVTM and CDR2 ANQGSEA. J was trimmed by 4 bases and V by 6 bases; bases with no gene match: 6. The CDR3 DNA reads as TGCAGCGTCGGGACAGGGCAGGTCTATGGCTACACCTTC. Residues: CSVGTGQVYGYTF.

This sequence joins TRBV19 and TRBJ2-1, with 10 bases fitting TRBD1. This CDR3 is built from 15 residues. J lost 4 bases, V lost 6 bases, and 6 bases had no gene match. CDR1 is LNHDA and CDR2 is SQIVND in the germline V gene (reference sequence). In DNA form, the CDR3 reads TGTGCCAGTAGCACCGGGACAGGGGCATACAATGAGCAGTTCTTC. Translation: CASSTGTGAYNEQFF.

J is TRBJ1-3 and V is TRBV5-1, with 7 bases lining up with TRBD1. This CDR3 comprises 17 residues. V lost 0 bases and J lost 0; bases outside the gene matches: 6. CDR1 and CDR2 (germline): SGHRS, YFSETQ. The CDR3 reads CASSLEVTGDSGNTIYF. The CDR3 DNA is TGCGCCAGCAGCTTGGAGGTTACAGGGGACTCTGGAAACACCATATATTTT.

The CDR3 nucleotides are TGTGCCAGCAGCCAAGCTCGGACAGTCAGCTCTGGAAACACCATATATTTT. It specifies CASSQARTVSSGNTIYF. This chain joins TRBV4-2 and TRBJ1-3; perhaps TRBD1 as D (6 bases). Trimming removed 1 base at V and 0 bases at J, with 13 bases between. CDR3 length equals 17 residues. Germline V gene lookup returns CDR1 LGHNA and CDR2 YNFKEQ.

The V call is TRBV19, the J call TRBJ2-2, with a tentative D call TRBD2 (5 bases). CDR1 is LNHDA, CDR2 SQIVND, per germline (reference sequence). V lost 8 bases and J lost 2, with 9 bases in between. This CDR3 spans 13 amino acids. CDR3 loop: CASLTRNTGELFF. In DNA form, the CDR3 reads TGTGCCAGTCTAACTAGAAACACCGGGGAGCTGTTTTTT.

V usage is TRBV28 and J usage is TRBJ2-7; 8 nucleotides match TRBD1. The CDR3 runs to 16 residues. V dropped 6 bases and J dropped 5; count of bases not matched to a gene: 15. In germline, CDR1 is MDHEN, CDR2 SYDVKM. The DNA for the CDR3 is TGTGCCAGCAGGTCGGTTACGCGGACAGGGTATGACGAGCAGTACTTC. Encoded protein: CASRSVTRTGYDEQYF.